This T cell receptor (beta chain) was retrieved from a study of CD8 T cells in ankylosing spondylitis (dated by TCRdb to the late 2010s). Some background on the complete study: T cell receptor beta repertoires were profiled in healthy donors and ankylosing spondylitis patients so that disease-linked TCR variants could be found. The whole study cohort included over a hundred healthy donors and around 24 ankylosing spondylitis patients. Peripheral blood was sampled, and synovial fluid was additionally collected from ankylosing spondylitis patients. Study-wide conclusions, independent of this receptor: Some of the motif variants had been reported before in the synovial fluid and blood of reactive arthritis patients, a finding that suggests common disease-initiation mechanisms. The disease-linked clones had a CD8+ phenotype and were found at relatively low frequencies in peripheral blood. Blood from ankylosing spondylitis patients appeared to be characterized by a TCR beta motif composed of under 10 highly homologous amino acid variants. Significant enrichment of the disease-linked clones was reported in matched synovial fluid samples from ankylosing spondylitis patients.

Based on the germline V gene, the CDR1 and CDR2 sequences are SGHTA and FQGNSA. Including cysteine and phenylalanine, the CDR3 has 13 amino acids. Only the CDR3 portion is preserved as DNA: 39 bases, with reading frame beginning at the first base. V is pared back by 3 bases and J by 14 bases, with 16 bases lying between the germline termini. The instrument was an Illumina HiSeq 2500. TCR beta libraries were prepared by quantitative 5'-RACE with molecular barcodes. The original pipeline was this. A new computational method based on a probabilistic model of VDJ rearrangement was used to identify disease-linked TCR variants. The public reads were reprocessed in TCRdb via fastp at Q25 and MiXCR, keeping in-frame beta chains. A single entry per CDR3 protein holds the most common genes and DNA from its merged rows. The V and J calls and clone size are TCRdb's, not the authors'. This sample is represented by some 90,000 distinct CDR3 sequences; around 26% of them were singletons. The top ten clonotypes cover around 59% of the sample.

With regard to this clonotype: What this receptor recognizes is not known. No much larger clonotype is one base removed from it; base qualities were not supplied.

This TCR was sampled from a male donor with ankylosing spondylitis or in good health (not recorded which). The receptor chain draws on TRBV7-2 and TRBJ1-4; the D gene is perhaps TRBD1, on 6 matching bases. Sequencing used blood, either unsorted or a sorted T cell fraction (not recorded which). The DNA sequence reads TGTGCCAGCAGCTTTTCGGGGGCGGAGTTGCTGTTTTTT. It is translated as CASSFSGAELLFF.